Listed below are T cell receptor beta chains from one sample, sequenced in a study of beta chain features in type 1 diabetes. The repertoire was sequenced with immunoSEQ multiplex PCR; TCRdb's copy has only in-frame clones and lacks some. The sample shows over 350,000 clones, roughly 15% of them seen only once. Sequencing was carried out using naive CD4+ T cells from blood. The source of these receptors is a woman aged 18-35 years in good health. Each CDR3 is given with its conserved first and last residue. A D gene is named only where the DNA matches it firmly. Expanded clones are given a class, and other clones once, few, many or no size at all.

d_call j_call v_call clone_size cdr3_nt cdr3_aa
TRBD1 TRBJ1-4 TRBV2 few TGTGCCAGCAGCTCCTCGGGGACAGACAATGAAAAACTGTTTTTT CASSSSGTDNEKLFF
TRBD1 TRBJ1-2 TRBV28 . TGTGCCAGCAGCCCTGCAAGAACAGGGGCCTATGGCTACACCTTC CASSPARTGAYGYTF
TRBD2 TRBJ2-1 TRBV29-1 . TGCAGCGTTGAGCAACTAGCGGGAGTGGGTAATGAGCAGTTCTTC CSVEQLAGVGNEQFF
TRBD1 TRBJ1-5 TRBV13 few TGTGCCAGCAGCTACCATACAGGGGGCCAGGTCGATAGCAATCAGCCCCAGCATTTT CASSYHTGGQVDSNQPQHF
TRBD2 TRBJ2-4 TRBV13 few TGTGCCAGCAGCCCGGGGGGGCGGACGGCCAAAAACATTCAGTACTTC CASSPGGRTAKNIQYF
TRBD2 TRBJ2-7 TRBV28 . TGTGCCAGCAGTTTTACTAGCGGGAGGGCCTACGAGCAGTACTTC CASSFTSGRAYEQYF
. TRBJ1-1 TRBV30 few TGTGCCTGGAGTCAGAACCTGATGAACACTGAAGCTTTCTTT CAWSQNLMNTEAFF
TRBD1 TRBJ2-7 TRBV29-1 few TGCAGCGTCGCGACAGGGACCTACGAGCAGTACTTC CSVATGTYEQYF
. TRBJ2-3 TRBV30 few TGTGCCTGGAGTATGGGGGGATTCGCAGATACGCAGTATTTT CAWSMGGFADTQYF
TRBD2 TRBJ2-1 TRBV19 . TGTGCCAGTAGTATATTGACAGCGGGAGGGGATGAGCAGTTCTTC CASSILTAGGDEQFF
. TRBJ2-3 TRBV6-5 few TGTGCCAGCAGTTACGGGCGGGAAGGCACAGATACGCAGTATTTT CASSYGREGTDTQYF
TRBD2 TRBJ2-1 TRBV2 few TGTGCCAGCAGATTAGCGGGAGGGGCTCCATTTGAGCAGTTCTTC CASRLAGGAPFEQFF
. TRBJ1-5 TRBV27 . TGTGCCAGCAGTTTGGGAGGGTTCAATCAGCCCCAGCATTTT CASSLGGFNQPQHF
TRBD2 TRBJ2-1 TRBV25-1 . TGTGCCAGCAGTAGCACTAGCGGGTTCTACAATGAGCAGTTCTTC CASSSTSGFYNEQFF
TRBD1 TRBJ1-5 TRBV18 . TGTGCCAGCTCAGGGACAGGGGGAAGCAATCAGCCCCAGCATTTT CASSGTGGSNQPQHF
TRBD2 TRBJ2-7 TRBV5-1 . TGCGCCAGCAGCTTGGTAGCGGGGAGCTCCTACGAGCAGTACTTC CASSLVAGSSYEQYF
TRBD1 TRBJ1-4 TRBV29-1 . TGCAGCGGGGGACAGGGTGGGGCTAATGAAAAACTGTTTTTT CSGGQGGANEKLFF
. TRBJ2-3 TRBV10-3 . TGTGCCATCAGTGAAATAGCGGCAGATACGCAGTATTTT CAISEIAADTQYF
TRBD1 TRBJ2-1 TRBV4-2 . TGTGCCAGCAGCCAAGATAGCCCCCAGGGGGCGACGCGGTTCTTC CASSQDSPQGATRFF
. TRBJ1-1 TRBV7-9 . TGTGCCAGCAGCTTAGCGGGCGTCGAAGCTTTCTTT CASSLAGVEAFF
. TRBJ1-4 TRBV28 few TGTGCCAGCAGCACCACAGGGTATCCCGCAACTAATGAAAAACTGTTTTTT CASSTTGYPATNEKLFF
. TRBJ1-4 TRBV2 . TGTGCCAGCAGTGGGGCACAGAAGGAAAAACTGTTTTTT CASSGAQKEKLFF
. TRBJ2-7 TRBV28 . TGTGCTACGGCGGCGGGAAACTCCTACGAGCAGTACTTC CATAAGNSYEQYF
. TRBJ2-6 TRBV23-1 few TGCGCCAGCCATGGTCGGAGGGGGGGCCTCTCTGGGGCCAACGTCCTGACTTTC CASHGRRGGLSGANVLTF
. TRBJ1-4 TRBV15 few TGTGCCACCAGCAAACAGGGAGAAAAACTGTTTTTT CATSKQGEKLFF
. TRBJ2-1 TRBV23-1 few TGCGCCAGCAGTCAATCCTCCGGGAGCTGCAATGAGCAGTTCTTC CASSQSSGSCNEQFF
TRBD2 TRBJ2-1 TRBV30 . TGTGCCTGGAGGGGAGGGACTAGCGGGACATCTGAGCAGTTCTTC CAWRGGTSGTSEQFF
. TRBJ2-5 TRBV30 few TGTGCCTGGAGATTAGGGGGGGGAGAGACCCAGTACTTC CAWRLGGGETQYF
TRBD1 TRBJ2-7 TRBV7-2 . TGTGCCAGCAGCACGGGACCCGGACAGGGGGCGGAAGAGCAGTACTTC CASSTGPGQGAEEQYF
TRBD2 TRBJ2-1 TRBV14 . TGTGCCAGCAGCCATAGCGGGGATGAGCAGTTCTTC CASSHSGDEQFF
. TRBJ1-1 TRBV10-3 . TGTGCCATCAGGGCTGAAATCGTGAACACTGAAGCTTTCTTT CAIRAEIVNTEAFF
TRBD1 TRBJ2-7 TRBV4-3 few TGCGCCAGCAGCCCCCAGGGGGCCCTAACCTACGAGCAGTACTTC CASSPQGALTYEQYF
TRBD1 TRBJ2-5 TRBV30 few TGTGCCTGGAGTAACGGAGGACAGGGGGAAAGGGAGACCCAGTACTTC CAWSNGGQGERETQYF
TRBD1 TRBJ2-7 TRBV6-5 . TGTGCCAGCAGTAGGGACAGCAGATTAACCTACGAGCAGTACTTC CASSRDSRLTYEQYF
. TRBJ2-1 TRBV7-9 few TGTGCCAGCAGCTTTGGGCAGGGATGGAATGAGCAGTTCTTC CASSFGQGWNEQFF
TRBD1 TRBJ2-1 TRBV5-1 few TGCGCCAGCAGCTCGAGGACAGGGGCCTACAATGAGCAGTTCTTC CASSSRTGAYNEQFF
. TRBJ2-7 TRBV11-3 . TGTGCCAGCAGCGGTGACTCTAAGCGCGAGCAGTACTTC CASSGDSKREQYF
. TRBJ1-1 TRBV5-1 . TGCGCCAGCAGCTTGCCCCTCGCCGGTACTGAAGCTTTCTTT CASSLPLAGTEAFF
. TRBJ1-2 TRBV9 few TGTGCCAGCAGCGTAGAAGGGGGCTATGGCTACACCTTC CASSVEGGYGYTF
. TRBJ2-7 TRBV28 . TGTGCCAGCAGTCCCCCGGGACTCCTCTCCTACGAGCAGTACTTC CASSPPGLLSYEQYF
TRBD2 TRBJ2-7 TRBV28 . TGTGCCAGCGGGGGACTAGCGGGAGGGCCGGGTCGCGAGCAGTACTTC CASGGLAGGPGREQYF